The clone carrying this TCR beta chain was recorded a few times. No antigen is known for it. This CDR3 has 12 amino acids. Trimming pared 4 bases from V and 6 bases from J, leaving 9 bases between. CDR1 is SGHKS, CDR2 YYEKEE, per germline (reference sequence). The sample belongs to a study of T-cell memory formation after mild COVID-19. Study conclusions and caveats: Day 15 to 85 contracting clones showed balanced CD4/CD8; day 15 to 37 expanders favored CD4+. Memory from before infection featured some responding clones, which suggests cross-reactive memory joined.

A 5'RACE reaction primed in the constant segment made cDNA libraries of TCR alpha and TCR beta, and these carried sample barcodes and UMIs. TCRdb re-derived calls from the 5' RACE reads in MiXCR, one entry per CDR3 protein. The sample has roughly 70,000 distinct CDR3 sequences, around 17% seen once. The V gene is TRBV5-5, the J gene TRBJ2-3; D call uncertain. This TCR derives from an adult woman who had mild COVID-19 (a few samples of this study predate the infection). Cell type and time point are not known. Material: PBMCs or a T cell subset sorted from them (not recorded which). The CDR3 region has the DNA TGTGCCAGCAGCCCCATCGGGGATACGCAGTATTTT. It is translated as CASSPIGDTQYF.